This T cell receptor (beta chain) stems from a study of shared clonotypes between healthy human individuals. Only one count was recorded for this clone. Healthy and HIV-negative, the adult donors had no recent acute infections or vaccinations. V lost 1 base and J 4 bases, leaving 11 bases between the germline ends. CDR3 size: 14 residues. Germline CDR1 and CDR2: LGHNA and YSLEER. The table came from immunoSEQ multiplex PCR; TCRdb's copy has only in-frame clones and leaves some out. The data hold around 690,000 clones, with less than 95% observed a single time. The rearrangement links TRBV4-3 to TRBJ2-7; no clear D. The source material was memory CD8+ T cells from PBMCs. Documented subset: CD45RO+ cells pooled with CCR7-negative TemRA cells. The receptor was isolated from a man between 18 and 35 years old in good health. Some clones in this sample may be carry-over from other donors' samples. The DNA for the CDR3 is TGCGCCAGCAGCCAAGTCGTGGGTAGGTACGAGCAGTACTTC. It encodes CASSQVVGRYEQYF.